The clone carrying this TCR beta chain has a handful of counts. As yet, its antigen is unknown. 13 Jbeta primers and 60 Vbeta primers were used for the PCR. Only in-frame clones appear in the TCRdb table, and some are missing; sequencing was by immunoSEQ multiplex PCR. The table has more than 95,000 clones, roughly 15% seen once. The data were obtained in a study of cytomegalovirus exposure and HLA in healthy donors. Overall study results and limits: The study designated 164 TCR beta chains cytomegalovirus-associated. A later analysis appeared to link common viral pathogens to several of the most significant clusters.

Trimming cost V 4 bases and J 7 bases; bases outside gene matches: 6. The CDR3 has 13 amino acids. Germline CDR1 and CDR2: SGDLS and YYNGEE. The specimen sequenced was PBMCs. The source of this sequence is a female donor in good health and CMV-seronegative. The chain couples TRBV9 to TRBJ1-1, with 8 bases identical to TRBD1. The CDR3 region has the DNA TGTGCCAGCAGCCGGGGGACAGGTGTTGAAGCTTTCTTT. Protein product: CASSRGTGVEAFF.